These 10 T cell receptor beta chains came from one sample sequenced in a study of cytomegalovirus exposure and HLA in healthy donors (dated by TCRdb to the late 2010s). Library construction relied on the immunoSEQ multiplex PCR assay. For the multiplex PCR, a mixture combining 60 forward primers for TCR Vbeta segments and 13 reverse primers for TCR Jbeta segments was used. The table was pulled from immuneACCESS by TCRdb, which kept in-frame rearrangements only. Such tables lose some clones; where checked, under half of the loss comes from unresolved V genes, and the rest has no known cause. Present in this sample are approximately 110,000 clones, 74% of which were seen just once. The top ten constitute about 2.5% of the sample. Source material: PBMCs. The source of these receptors is a middle-aged man in good health and CMV-seropositive.

The rearrangement uses TRBV9 and TRBJ2-2, with 9 bases that match TRBD2. Germline lookup yields CDR1 SGDLS and CDR2 YYNGEE. V shed 3 bases, J shed 1 base, and the junction held 1 base outside the gene matches. This CDR3 comprises 15 residues. The CDR3: CASSGLAVNTGELFF. The DNA of the CDR3 is TGTGCCAGCAGCGGACTAGCGGTGAACACCGGGGAGCTGTTTTTT.

This clone has a count of ten or more. V gene TRBV28 combines with J gene TRBJ2-3; no definite D call. CDR1 and CDR2 from the germline V gene are MDHEN and SYDVKM. V shed 3 bases and J shed 1 base, with 8 bases lying between them. The CDR3 totals 14 residues. The CDR3: CASSFLSGTDTQYF. CDR3 in DNA: TGTGCCAGCAGTTTTTTATCGGGCACAGATACGCAGTATTTT. Combining the CDR3 with reference TRBV28 and TRBJ2-3 gives the whole variable domain DVKVTQSSRYLVKRTGEKVFLECVQDMDHENMFWYRQDPGLGLRLIYFSYDVKMKEKGDIPEGYSVSREKKERFSLILESASTNQTSMYLCASSFLSGTDTQYFGPGTRLTVL.

The chain combines TRBV18 with TRBJ2-7; 8 bases are a match to TRBD1. Looked up from germline, CDR1 is KGHSH and CDR2 is LQKENI. This CDR3 comprises 14 residues. Trimming at V came to 3 bases and at J to 4 bases, leaving 5 bases not matched to a gene. In DNA form, the CDR3 reads TGTGCCAGCTCACCCGGACAGGGTATGTACGAGCAGTACTTC. Its translation: CASSPGQGMYEQYF.

Comment on this clone: Within the sample, other DNA sequences also encode this same CDR3. V usage is TRBV5-1 and J usage is TRBJ2-1; a possible D gene is TRBD2 (6 bases). V dropped 1 base and J dropped 4 bases, with 15 bases sitting between them. The germline V gene encodes CDR1 SGHRS and CDR2 YFSETQ. The length of the CDR3 is 16 residues. The CDR3 protein is CASSLITGLRYNEQFF. Here the CDR3 DNA reads TGCGCCAGCAGCTTGATAACGGGACTCCGATACAATGAGCAGTTCTTC. Drawing the rest from reference TRBV5-1 and TRBJ2-1, the complete variable domain is KAGVTQTPRYLIKTRGQQVTLSCSPISGHRSVSWYQQTPGQGLQFLFEYFSETQRNKGNFPGRFSGRQFSNSRSEMNVSTLELGDSALYLCASSLITGLRYNEQFFGPGTRLTVL.

The chain uses TRBV29-1 and TRBJ2-7; 8 bases line up with TRBD2. Germline CDR1 SQVTM, CDR2 ANQGSEA. The CDR3 runs to 13 residues. After removal of 0 bases from V and 7 bases from J, the junction contained 5 bases not matched to a gene. The CDR3 DNA is TGCAGCGTTGAAGAGGGCGGGAGGAGTGAGCAGTACTTC. Its translation is CSVEEGGRSEQYF.

This clone has more than one count but fewer than ten. The genes are TRBV6-1 and TRBJ2-7; 7 bases agree with TRBD1. The CDR3 contains 14 residues. Trimming took 3 bases from V and 3 from J; bases not matched to a gene: 5. Germline CDR1 MNHNS, CDR2 SASEGT. The CDR3 sequence: CASSDPDRYYEQYF. As DNA, the CDR3 is TGTGCCAGCAGTGATCCGGACAGGTACTACGAGCAGTACTTC.

This chain links TRBV9 with TRBJ2-3, with TRBD2 identical over 12 bases. J lost 1 base, V lost 3 bases, and 3 bases had no gene match. Looked up from germline, CDR1 is SGDLS and CDR2 is YYNGEE. This CDR3 has 16 amino acids. DNA of the CDR3: TGTGCCAGCAGCGCTACTAGCGGGGGGCGCACAGATACGCAGTATTTT. It specifies CASSATSGGRTDTQYF.

The chain recombines TRBV19 with TRBJ1-1; D is undetermined. The CDR3 extends over 10 amino acids. Trimming pared 5 bases from V and 7 bases from J, leaving 5 bases between. Germline V gene data show CDR1 as LNHDA and CDR2 as SQIVND (reference sequence). CDR3 sequence reads: CASSSGEAFF. The CDR3 coding sequence is TGTGCCAGTAGTTCGGGTGAAGCTTTCTTT. Looking up the rest from reference TRBV19 and TRBJ1-1 gives the full variable domain: DGGITQSPKYLFRKEGQNVTLSCEQNLNHDAMYWYRQDPGQGLRLIYYSQIVNDFQKGDIAEGYSVSREKKESFPLTVTSAQKNPTAFYLCASSSGEAFFGQGTRLTVV.

V and J are TRBV5-4 and TRBJ2-1; D gene ambiguous. CDR1 is SGHNT, CDR2 YYREEE, per germline (reference sequence). CDR3 length: 12 residues. Trimming removed 0 bases from V and 5 bases from J, with 3 bases in between. DNA for the CDR3: TGTGCCAGCAGCTTGGACAACAATGAGCAGTTCTTC. Translated: CASSLDNNEQFF.

As for this clone: A read error may produce the germline difference seen at one junction end. As DNA, the CDR3 is TGTGTCAGCAGCGTTACCGGGACAGCTAACACTGAAGCTTTCTTT. Its protein is CVSSVTGTANTEAFF. The rearrangement joins TRBV9 to TRBJ1-1; the match to TRBD1 covers 7 bases. The CDR3 length is 15 residues. Germline V gene data show CDR1 as SGDLS and CDR2 as YYNGEE.